This T cell receptor (beta chain) derives from a study of T cell responses to AZD1222 COVID-19 vaccine. Study observations and caveats: Unmutated variant regions reportedly attract nearly half of all spike-specific TCRs. Following two doses of AZD1222, Spike-specific TCR breadth and depth rose. Across spike, vaccine-associated CD4 TCRs were found, dominant at 160-218 and 743-854. Females outnumbered males among donors, who were mostly white British; clonal diversity was possibly underestimated.

Turning to this clone: Antigen: not known.

The CDR3 totals 14 residues. Germline CDR1 reads LNHDA; CDR2 reads SQIVND (reference sequence). Deletions cut 5 bases from V and 6 bases from J, with 16 bases between. Sequenced by immunoSEQ multiplex PCR; TCRdb stores in-frame clones only, minus some. The data hold about 120,000 clones, with 92% observed a single time. The sequence was collected from an adult who received the AZD1222 COVID-19 vaccine. Sequencing was performed on peripheral blood, taken 28 days after the second AZD1222 dose. The chain carries TRBV19 and TRBJ1-2; the D gene is possibly TRBD1 (5 bases). The chain's CDR3 is CASSRDGGSHGYTF. The CDR3 coding sequence is TGTGCCAGTAGTCGGGACGGGGGGTCCCATGGCTACACCTTC.